Listed below are T cell receptor beta chains from one sample, sequenced in a study of T cell responses to AZD1222 COVID-19 vaccine. Repertoires were generated with immunoSEQ multiplex PCR, while TCRdb's copy carries only in-frame clones and drops some. This sample has about 97,000 clones, with 88% found just once. The input for sequencing was peripheral blood, taken on day 0 of AZD1222 vaccination. The receptors were gathered from an adult in good health. The CDR3 runs from the conserved cysteine through the conserved F or W. D genes are given only for firm matches. The size entry is marked missing in some rows and otherwise reads once, few, many or a size class.

V gene	J gene	D gene	clone size	CDR3 DNA	CDR3 protein
TRBV18	TRBJ2-7	.	few	TGTGCCAGCTCATCCTCCTACGAGCAGTACTTC	CASSSSYEQYF
TRBV6-5	TRBJ2-1	TRBD1	.	TGTGCCAGCAGCGGGACAGATTACTCCTACAATGAGCAGTTCTTC	CASSGTDYSYNEQFF
TRBV19	TRBJ1-5	.	.	TGTGCCAGTTCCCCCGGGGTGGGTCAGCCCCAGCATTTT	CASSPGVGQPQHF
TRBV7-8	TRBJ1-5	TRBD1	.	TGTGCCAGCAGCCCTGGACAGGCTAGCAATCAGCCCCAGCATTTT	CASSPGQASNQPQHF
TRBV9	TRBJ1-3	.	.	TGTGCCAGCAGCACCCTCCCGGGACTCTCTGGAAACACCATATATTTT	CASSTLPGLSGNTIYF
TRBV28	TRBJ2-5	TRBD1	.	TGTGCCAGCAGTTCCACAGGGGGAGAGACCCAGTACTTC	CASSSTGGETQYF
TRBV18	TRBJ1-5	.	.	TGTGCCAGCTCACCAACAGGTCAAGTGCCCCAGCATTTT	CASSPTGQVPQHF
TRBV2	TRBJ1-1	TRBD1	.	TGTGCCAGCATGGAGGACAGGGCCACTGAAGCTTTCTTT	CASMEDRATEAFF
TRBV7-9	TRBJ1-3	.	.	TGTGCCAGCAGCTTAGCGGAGTCCTCTGGAAACACCATATATTTT	CASSLAESSGNTIYF
TRBV5-5	TRBJ1-3	.	once	TGTGCCAGCAGCTTGGACGCAGGGTTTGGAAACACCATATATTTT	CASSLDAGFGNTIYF
TRBV28	TRBJ2-7	TRBD1	.	TGTGCCAGCAGTCCTCGAGGACAGGGGGGTCTCGAGCAGTACTTC	CASSPRGQGGLEQYF
TRBV28	TRBJ1-6	TRBD1	.	TGTGCCAGCAGTTCCTACAGGGGCCAGGGGAATTCACCCCTCCACTTT	CASSSYRGQGNSPLHF
TRBV9	TRBJ2-5	TRBD1	.	TGTGCCAGCAGCCAGACAGGGATCCAAGAGACCCAGTACTTC	CASSQTGIQETQYF
TRBV7-2	TRBJ2-3	TRBD2	.	TGTGCCAGCAGCCCCCGGGGAGCGGGGATCATTCAGGGAGATACGCAGTATTTT	CASSPRGAGIIQGDTQYF
TRBV28	TRBJ2-3	.	.	TGTGCCAGCAGGCCCTGGGACACCAGCACAGATACGCAGTATTTT	CASRPWDTSTDTQYF
TRBV11-2	TRBJ2-1	.	.	TGTGCCAGCAGCCCAGGGCGTGAGCAGTTCTTC	CASSPGREQFF
TRBV12-3/TRBV12-4	TRBJ2-5	.	few	TGTGCCAGCAGTTTATACCAAGAGACCCAGTACTTC	CASSLYQETQYF
TRBV30	TRBJ1-2	TRBD1	.	TGTGCCTGGAATGACAGGGGGTACTATGGCTACACCTTC	CAWNDRGYYGYTF
TRBV4-3	TRBJ2-1	.	few	TGCGCCAGCAGCCAACAAGGGGGGGGCTCCTACAATGAGCAGTTCTTC	CASSQQGGGSYNEQFF
TRBV7-6	TRBJ2-5	.	.	TGTGCCAGCAGCTTAGCGGTTTTGTCCACCCAAGAGACCCAGTACTTC	CASSLAVLSTQETQYF
TRBV4-1	TRBJ1-5	.	.	TGCGCCAGCAGCCAAGCCTACTCCGATCAGCCCCAGCATTTT	CASSQAYSDQPQHF
TRBV11-2	TRBJ2-3	TRBD2	.	TGTGCCAGCAGCCCAGAGGGTAGCGGGGTGGATACGCAGTATTTT	CASSPEGSGVDTQYF
TRBV6-5	TRBJ1-5	.	.	TGTGCCAGCAGTAAGAACAGAAGCAATCAGCCCCAGCATTTT	CASSKNRSNQPQHF
TRBV18	TRBJ2-7	TRBD1	.	TGTGCCAGCTCACCAGGAGCAGGGGGCTCTTTTTACGAGCAGTACTTC	CASSPGAGGSFYEQYF